These 12 T cell receptor beta chains were sequenced from one sample in a study of a mutant IDH1 vaccine in newly diagnosed glioma. As for time point: week 23, last vaccination. In the vaccine, a single dose held 300 ug of the mutant IDH1 20-mer peptide, along with topical imiquimod. These receptors are not linked to any known antigen. Libraries were prepared by immunoSEQ multiplex PCR; TCRdb keeps only in-frame clonotypes and omits some of them. The table includes approximately 67,000 clones, over 70% detected once. The starting material was PBMCs, obtained from a glioma patient whose treatment included an IDH1 peptide vaccine. These receptor sequences come from a man between 18 and 35 years old with glioma.

For the CDR3, the DNA is TGCGCCAGCAGCCAAGATCCCAGGGGCCCAGATACGCAGTATTTT. Translated: CASSQDPRGPDTQYF. The gene calls are TRBV4-3 and TRBJ2-3; a weak D match, TRBD1 (6 bases). CDR1 LGHNA and CDR2 YSLEER come from the germline V gene. Trimming pared 0 bases from V and 4 bases from J, leaving 11 bases between. This CDR3 is built from 15 residues.

This clone showed up just a few times. CDR3 sequence reads: CASSFISGFTEAFF. The CDR3 DNA sequence: TGTGCCAGCAGCTTCATCTCAGGGTTTACTGAAGCTTTCTTT. V usage is TRBV5-6 and J usage is TRBJ1-1, with D possibly being TRBD1 (5 bases). This CDR3 contains 14 residues. Trimming shortened V by 2 bases and J by 5 bases, and 13 bases separated the two germline ends. Germline V gene data show CDR1 as SGHDT and CDR2 as YYEEEE.

This clone was seen more than once but under ten times. The rearrangement links TRBV6-1 to TRBJ1-1; D is ambiguous. Trimming took 8 bases from V and 2 from J, leaving 18 bases between them. The CDR3 totals 15 residues. Germline lookup yields CDR1 MNHNS and CDR2 SASEGT. The CDR3 region is CASFRSWTANTEAFF. The CDR3 DNA is TGTGCCAGCTTTAGATCCTGGACCGCTAACACTGAAGCTTTCTTT.

The CDR3 reads CASSFRRENYEQYF. The CDR3 bases are TGCGCCAGCAGCTTTAGGAGAGAGAACTACGAGCAGTACTTC. The J gene is TRBJ2-7, the V gene TRBV5-1; D not certain. Germline lookup yields CDR1 SGHRS and CDR2 YFSETQ. This CDR3 has 14 residues. Trimming pared 2 bases from V and 3 bases from J, leaving 12 bases between.

J is TRBJ1-5 and V is TRBV28; no firm D call. The germline V gene has CDR1 MDHEN and CDR2 SYDVKM. The CDR3 is made up of 14 amino acids. V lost 3 bases to trimming and J lost 4 bases, with 10 bases between them. The CDR3 is CASSFQAENQPQHF. Written as DNA, the CDR3 is TGTGCCAGCAGTTTCCAGGCAGAAAATCAGCCCCAGCATTTT.

This rearrangement joins TRBV4-3 to TRBJ1-1; D might be TRBD1 (6 bases). V dropped 3 bases and J dropped 3 bases, with 17 bases sitting between them. From germline, CDR1 is LGHNA and CDR2 YSLEER. This CDR3 comprises 16 residues. The CDR3 loop is CASSQDITRGHTEAFF. The CDR3 DNA follows: TGCGCCAGCAGCCAGGACATAACCAGGGGACACACTGAAGCTTTCTTT.

The chain carries TRBV18 and TRBJ2-7, with D perhaps matching TRBD1 or TRBD2 (5 bases each). This CDR3 has 14 residues. CDR1 KGHSH and CDR2 LQKENI come from the germline V gene. The V and J ends lost 5 bases and 0 bases respectively, with 11 bases between them. The CDR3 region is CASSISGSSYEQYF. CDR3 sequence (DNA): TGTGCCAGCTCAATCTCAGGGAGCTCCTACGAGCAGTACTTC.

The chain joins TRBV7-9 to TRBJ2-1; TRBD2 agrees at 12 bases. This CDR3 spans 17 amino acids. The ends lost 3 bases at V and 5 bases at J; junction bases unmatched: 8. Germline assignment: CDR1 SEHNR and CDR2 FQNEAQ (reference sequence). The CDR3 DNA follows: TGTGCCAGCAGCTTTTACAAGACTAGCGGGAGCCACAATGAGCAGTTCTTC. Protein sequence: CASSFYKTSGSHNEQFF.

This clone was observed a few times. The chain combines TRBV7-2 with TRBJ1-1; D not resolved. In germline, CDR1 is SGHTA, CDR2 FQGNSA. Trimming pared 0 bases from V and 1 base from J, leaving 3 bases between. CDR3 length: 13 residues. CDR3 loop: CASSLAGNTEAFF. The CDR3 nucleotides read TGTGCCAGCAGCTTAGCCGGGAACACTGAAGCTTTCTTT.

The chain joins TRBV7-3 to TRBJ2-3; D is undetermined. The CDR3 is 13 amino acids. V lost 1 base and J lost 5, with 7 bases in between. Germline lookup yields CDR1 SGHTA and CDR2 FQGTGA. CDR3 sequence reads: CASSLISEDTQYF. CDR3 nucleotide sequence: TGTGCCAGCAGCTTAATCTCGGAAGATACGCAGTATTTT.

This clone was seen a single time. V and J are TRBV19 and TRBJ1-5; unclear D gene. CDR3 length equals 15 residues. Trimming removed 2 bases at V and 0 bases at J, with 8 bases between. Looked up from germline, CDR1 is LNHDA and CDR2 is SQIVND (reference sequence). CDR3 region: CASSINAYSNQPQHF. CDR3 nucleotides: TGTGCCAGTAGTATAAACGCTTATAGCAATCAGCCCCAGCATTTT.

J is TRBJ1-1 and V is TRBV19; D gene uncertain. V was trimmed by 7 bases and J by 1 base, leaving 7 bases between them. CDR1 is LNHDA and CDR2 is SQIVND in the germline V gene (reference sequence). The CDR3 length is 12 residues. The CDR3 protein is CASKSGNTEAFF. The CDR3 bases are TGTGCCAGTAAGTCAGGGAACACTGAAGCTTTCTTT.